This entry is about one TCR beta chain. Antigen unknown. The germline CDR1 and CDR2 sequences are SGHNT and YENEEA. V lost 5 bases, J lost 4 bases, and 17 bases lay in between. This CDR3 has 15 amino acids. Using immunoSEQ multiplex PCR, the repertoire was profiled, and TCRdb retains in-frame clones only, with some absent. The sample lists 90,000 to 150,000 clones, around 93% occurring once. This sample stems from a study of graft-versus-host responses after intestinal transplantation. Whole-study findings and limits: Detected in recipient marrow were GvH clones, some of which were first observed in ileum or blood.

Sequenced here: unstimulated CD4+ T cells sorted from spleen or lymph node cells, sampled before intestinal transplant. The chain uses TRBV11-3 and TRBJ1-1; the D is unclear. This TCR derives from a human donor who received an intestinal transplant. The CDR3 is CASSRGVGSGTEAFF. CDR3 DNA: TGTGCCAGCAGCCGCGGGGTGGGGTCGGGCACTGAAGCTTTCTTT.